The rows below give T cell receptor beta chains drawn from one sample of a study of blood T cell repertoires in COVID-19. Sequencing was performed with immunoSEQ multiplex PCR; in TCRdb, only in-frame clones are kept and a portion is missing. The sample lists 300,000 to 400,000 clones; 75% to 90% were seen once. The sample taken for sequencing was PBMCs or T cells enriched from blood (not recorded which). The receptors stem from a man between 18 and 29 years old who had recovered from COVID-19. CDR3s include the opening cysteine and the closing phenylalanine or tryptophan. A D gene is named only where the DNA matches it firmly. For some rows the clone size is stated as once, few or many, or as a class when expanded; others skip it.

d_call	v_call	j_call	clone_size	cdr3_nt	cdr3_aa
NA	TRBV28	TRBJ1-4	NA	TGTGCCAGCACATACGGGGGGCGGTATGAAAAACTGTTTTTT	CASTYGGRYEKLFF
TRBD1	TRBV28	TRBJ1-4	NA	TGTGCCAGCGGTGGCCAGGGGGCGGTCACTAATGAAAAACTGTTTTTT	CASGGQGAVTNEKLFF
NA	TRBV7-2	TRBJ1-3	NA	TGTGCCAGCAGCCAGGACAGACTTTCTGGAAACACCATATATTTT	CASSQDRLSGNTIYF
NA	TRBV9	TRBJ1-2	NA	TGTGCCAGCAGCGGATTACAGGGATCTGGCTACACCTTC	CASSGLQGSGYTF
TRBD1	TRBV6-5	TRBJ2-7	NA	TGTGCCAGCAGTTTGATCAGGACAGGGGGTGGGGAGCAGTACTTC	CASSLIRTGGGEQYF
TRBD1	TRBV4-3	TRBJ1-2	NA	TGCGCCAGCAGCCAAGATCAGGGGGGTTTTAACTATGGCTACACCTTC	CASSQDQGGFNYGYTF
NA	TRBV2	TRBJ1-5	NA	TGTGCCAGCAGTGGCTTGGAGGATCAGCCCCAGCATTTT	CASSGLEDQPQHF
TRBD1	TRBV11-1	TRBJ1-1	NA	TGTGCCACCAGACCGGGACAGGGGGAGCTGGTTGAAGCTTTCTTT	CATRPGQGELVEAFF
NA	TRBV12-5	TRBJ2-2	few	TGTGCTAGTGGCAAAACAGGGATTTTAAACACCGGGGAGCTGTTTTTT	CASGKTGILNTGELFF
NA	TRBV30	TRBJ2-1	NA	TGTGCCTGGAGCGGGGGACCGTTAGGCGAGGTTTACAATGAGCAGTTCTTC	CAWSGGPLGEVYNEQFF
TRBD1	TRBV9	TRBJ1-1	NA	TGTGCCAGCAGCGCACCGGGACAGGGGAACACTGAAGCTTTCTTT	CASSAPGQGNTEAFF
NA	TRBV7-9	TRBJ2-7	NA	TGTGCCAGCAGCCCTATGCAGGGGGGAACCTACGAGCAGTACTTC	CASSPMQGGTYEQYF
NA	TRBV27	TRBJ2-7	few	TGTGCCAGCAGCCCAAATCTAGTGGTACCTAGCTCCTACGAGCAGTACTTC	CASSPNLVVPSSYEQYF
TRBD1	TRBV6-5	TRBJ1-2	NA	TGTGCCAGCAGTTCCGGGACAGGTTTTGGTGGCTACACCTTC	CASSSGTGFGGYTF
TRBD2	TRBV7-3	TRBJ2-3	NA	TGTGCCAGCAGCTTACTAGCGGGGGGGCCGAGAGATACGCAGTATTTT	CASSLLAGGPRDTQYF
NA	TRBV6-5	TRBJ2-3	NA	TGTGCCAGCCCACTGGGGGGAACAGATACGCAGTATTTT	CASPLGGTDTQYF
NA	TRBV7-9	TRBJ1-2	NA	TGTGCCAGCAGCTTAATCGGGGGAAACTATGGCTACACCTTC	CASSLIGGNYGYTF
NA	TRBV19	TRBJ1-3	NA	TGTGCCAGTAGTATCGGTACAGGGAGCTCTGGAAACACCATATATTTT	CASSIGTGSSGNTIYF
TRBD1	TRBV6-2/TRBV6-3	TRBJ1-5	NA	TGTGCCAGCAGCTCCATGGACAGGGGCCTTGATCAGCCCCAGCATTTT	CASSSMDRGLDQPQHF
TRBD1	TRBV5-1	TRBJ1-3	NA	TGCGCCAGCAGTCGCGGGACAGGGGAAAACACCATATATTTT	CASSRGTGENTIYF
NA	TRBV28	TRBJ1-2	once	TGTGCCAGTGGACTTTTCTATGGCTACACCTTC	CASGLFYGYTF
TRBD1	TRBV13	TRBJ2-1	NA	TGTGCCAGCAGCCTTCGGACAGGGCTGAATGAGCAGTTCTTC	CASSLRTGLNEQFF
TRBD1	TRBV19	TRBJ1-1	once	TGTGCCAGTAGTACCGACAGGGGGGTGAACACTGAAGCTTTCTTT	CASSTDRGVNTEAFF
TRBD1	TRBV7-9	TRBJ2-1	NA	TGTGCCAGCAGCTTTGGACAGGGGAATGAGCAGTTCTTC	CASSFGQGNEQFF